This T cell receptor beta chain was sequenced in a study of cytomegalovirus exposure and HLA in healthy donors. This clone has only one observation. Its antigen remains unidentified. Study findings and constraints: V- and J-gene trimming in TCR beta was tied to a missense DCLRE1C variant by an analysis performed later. Some 150 TCR beta chains were listed as cytomegalovirus-associated.

The CDR3 totals 14 residues. Germline CDR1 LGHNA, CDR2 YSLEER. J gave up 3 bases and V 4 bases, and 5 bases lay outside the gene matches. The PCR was carried out with 60 Vbeta primers and 13 Jbeta primers. Some clones are missing from TCRdb's copy, which holds only in-frame ones; the method was immunoSEQ multiplex PCR. The sample has approximately 190,000 clones; approximately 79% are singletons. The material sequenced was PBMCs. V is TRBV4-3 and J is TRBJ2-7; 8 bases are shared with TRBD1. The source of this sequence is a man aged 40-50 years in good health and CMV-seropositive. The CDR3 DNA reads TGCGCCAGCAGCCTTACAACAGGGGGCTACGAGCAGTACTTC. This codes for CASSLTTGGYEQYF.